The clone carrying this T cell receptor (beta chain) came up many times. What it binds is not known. The sample is drawn from a study of response to subunit inactivated influenza vaccine. TCRdb re-derived calls from the RT-PCR reads in MiXCR, one entry per CDR3 protein. The sample comprises 300,000 to 350,000 distinct CDR3 sequences, less than 25% of which are singletons, and more than 8.5% rests with the top ten. Findings and limits, study-wide: The authors offered the suggestion that each seasonal influenza vaccination recruits few new T cells.

CDR1 and CDR2 (germline): SGDLS, YYNGEE. The CDR3 is 20 amino acids. V lost 2 bases to trimming and J lost 2 bases, with 25 bases between them. The sequenced sample was PBMCs from blood, obtained 21 months after vaccination. V is TRBV9 and J is TRBJ2-2; tentative D call: TRBD2 (5 bases). This receptor was identified in a man aged 45 to 70 who received an inactivated influenza vaccine. The CDR3 loop reads CASSVGPPQRIRTNTGELFF. CDR3 coding DNA: TGTGCCAGCAGCGTGGGTCCCCCTCAGAGAATACGGACTAACACCGGGGAGCTGTTTTTT.